Below, 26 T cell receptor beta chains from the same sample are listed, as sequenced in a study of T cells expressing NK-cell markers. TCRdb reprocessed the 5' RACE reads and stores each CDR3 protein as one record, lacking DNA. Its clone listing holds about 170,000 distinct CDR3 sequences. What was sequenced was blood T cells: a sorted CD56 or NKG2C T cell subset, CD4+ or CD8+ T cells, or bulk PBMC T cells (not recorded which). Every receptor here comes from a man aged 18-75 years in good health.

V gene TRBV2 combines with J gene TRBJ1-5; lacking DNA, the TRBD1 call made by TCRdb goes unchecked. The CDR3 is made up of 15 amino acids. Germline lookup yields CDR1 SNHLY and CDR2 FYNNEI. The CDR3 is CASSVFDSSNQPQHF.

The chain has TRBV11-2 and TRBJ2-3; TCRdb names TRBD1, which stays unverified in the absence of DNA. The CDR3 extends over 14 amino acids. The germline gives CDR1 SGHAT, CDR2 FQNNGV. This CDR3 reads CASSFGRGEDTQYF.

The J gene is TRBJ2-1, the V gene TRBV6-5; TCRdb indicates TRBD1, and absent DNA this call remains unverified. The germline CDR1 and CDR2 sequences are MNHEY and SVGAGI. The CDR3 contains 15 residues. The CDR3 region is CASSSGAFSYNEQFF.

This chain joins TRBV10-3 and TRBJ2-1; TCRdb selects TRBD1, and the lack of DNA leaves this call unchecked. From germline, CDR1 is ENHRY and CDR2 SYGVKD. The CDR3 length is 13 residues. This CDR3 reads CATADRTYNEQFF.

V usage is TRBV6-5 and J usage is TRBJ1-1. This CDR3 spans 14 amino acids. Germline V gene sequence: CDR1 MNHEY, CDR2 SVGAGI. Here the CDR3 reads CASSYLQLNTEAFF.

The chain carries TRBV6-5 and TRBJ2-5. Germline V gene data show CDR1 as MNHEY and CDR2 as SVGAGI. The CDR3 totals 15 residues. CDR3 loop: CASSYTSTDEETQYF.

The chain recombines TRBV29-1 with TRBJ2-1; there is no DNA to check the TCRdb D call of TRBD2. Looked up from germline, CDR1 is SQVTM and CDR2 is ANQGSEA. CDR3 length equals 13 residues. CDR3 residues: CSVRTSNHNEQFF.

This chain connects TRBV7-9 to TRBJ2-6; TCRdb calls TRBD1, which cannot be checked without DNA. The germline gives CDR1 SEHNR, CDR2 FQNEAQ (reference sequence). The CDR3 extends over 16 amino acids. CDR3 sequence reads: CASVGTADSGANVLTF.

The chain joins TRBV2 to TRBJ2-7; absent DNA, TCRdb's TRBD1 call cannot be checked. The CDR3 covers 14 residues. CDR1 is SNHLY and CDR2 is FYNNEI in the germline V gene. The CDR3 loop reads CASIPRQSSYEQYF.

The chain has TRBV10-2 and TRBJ2-3; TCRdb names TRBD2, which stays unverified in the absence of DNA. Germline loops: CDR1 WSHSY, CDR2 SAAADI. CDR3 length: 14 amino acids. The CDR3 loop is CASRNSGLTDTQYF.

The chain carries TRBV11-3 and TRBJ2-1. CDR3 length equals 15 residues. The germline CDR1 and CDR2 sequences are SGHNT and YENEEA. The CDR3 protein is CASSLRLSSYNEQFF.

The gene calls are TRBV6-5 and TRBJ2-1. CDR3 length: 13 amino acids. The V gene's germline CDR1 is MNHEY and CDR2 SVGAGI. CDR3 region: CASSLTINNEQFF.

The chain recombines TRBV7-9 with TRBJ2-7; the D call from TCRdb, TRBD1, cannot be confirmed without DNA. The CDR3 totals 14 residues. Germline loops: CDR1 SEHNR, CDR2 FQNEAQ (reference sequence). The CDR3 sequence is CASSRTGDRFEQYF.

The chain couples TRBV10-3 to TRBJ1-5. This CDR3 has 15 amino acids. Germline V gene lookup returns CDR1 ENHRY and CDR2 SYGVKD. CDR3: CAISESISSNQPQHF.

This chain joins TRBV18 and TRBJ2-3; the D gene TCRdb calls, TRBD2, cannot be checked with no DNA. Germline V gene sequence: CDR1 KGHSH, CDR2 LQKENI. CDR3 length: 14 amino acids. The CDR3 here is CASSSGEGTDTQYF.

The chain is built from TRBV5-6 and TRBJ2-7. The CDR3 covers 13 residues. Per germline, CDR1 SGHDT and CDR2 YYEEEE. CDR3 in amino acids: CASSLWDSYEQYF.

The chain combines TRBV7-8 with TRBJ2-1; TCRdb picks TRBD2, but there is no DNA to check that call. From germline, CDR1 is SGHVS and CDR2 FQNEAQ. This CDR3 is 20 amino acids long. CDR3 amino acids: CASSPRPPWSEAGGFREQFF.

The genes are TRBV4-1 and TRBJ2-4. CDR1 MGHRA and CDR2 YSYEKL come from the germline V gene. The CDR3 runs 17 residues. The CDR3 spells CASSQEFGTLAKNIQYF.

The V call is TRBV5-1, the J call TRBJ1-2. Germline V gives CDR1 SGHRS, CDR2 YFSETQ. CDR3 size: 12 residues. The CDR3 sequence: CASSAARWGYTF.

V gene TRBV24-1 combines with J gene TRBJ2-3; TCRdb names TRBD1, which stays unverified in the absence of DNA. There are 18 residues in the CDR3. Germline assignment: CDR1 KGHDR and CDR2 SFDVKD. The CDR3 region is CATSDFTSGTGYTDTQYF.

This chain links TRBV30 with TRBJ2-4. Germline V gene data show CDR1 as GTSNPN and CDR2 as SVGIG (reference sequence). The CDR3 totals 14 residues. CDR3 amino acids: CAWSAEWTKNIQYF.

The V call is TRBV7-9, the J call TRBJ2-3; the D gene TCRdb calls, TRBD1, cannot be checked with no DNA. The CDR3 totals 14 residues. CDR1 is SEHNR, CDR2 FQNEAQ, per germline (reference sequence). The CDR3 loop is CASSLQGGGDTQYF.

V usage is TRBV24-1 and J usage is TRBJ2-1; TCRdb gives TRBD1 as the D gene, but with no DNA this cannot be confirmed. The CDR3 contains 18 residues. Germline V gives CDR1 KGHDR, CDR2 SFDVKD. The chain's CDR3 is CATSDAGQGALLGNEQFF.

The rearrangement links TRBV7-9 to TRBJ1-2; TCRdb's D call of TRBD1 is untestable without DNA. CDR3 length: 14 residues. CDR1 is SEHNR and CDR2 is FQNEAQ in the germline V gene (reference sequence). This chain's CDR3 is CASSYGTANYGYTF.

The chain carries TRBV29-1 and TRBJ1-2. The CDR3 is 15 residues long. Germline CDR1 reads SQVTM; CDR2 reads ANQGSEA. CDR3 protein: CSVTGLGGLLYGYTF.

The chain couples TRBV5-1 to TRBJ2-7; TCRdb names TRBD2, which stays unverified in the absence of DNA. This CDR3 is built from 16 residues. Germline V lookup: CDR1 SGHRS, CDR2 YFSETQ. The CDR3 here is CASSLDVGLGLYEQYF.